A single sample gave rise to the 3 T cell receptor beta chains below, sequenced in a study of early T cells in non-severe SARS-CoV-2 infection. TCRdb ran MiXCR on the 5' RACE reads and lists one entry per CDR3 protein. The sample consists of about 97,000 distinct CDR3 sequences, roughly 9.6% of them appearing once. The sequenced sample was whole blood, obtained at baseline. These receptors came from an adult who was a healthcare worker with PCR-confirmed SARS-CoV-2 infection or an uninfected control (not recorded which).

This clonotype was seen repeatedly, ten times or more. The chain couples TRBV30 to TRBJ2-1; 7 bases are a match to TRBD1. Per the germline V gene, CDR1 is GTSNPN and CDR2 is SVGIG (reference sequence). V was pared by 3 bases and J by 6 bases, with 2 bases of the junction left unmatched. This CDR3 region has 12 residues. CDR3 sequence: CAWRQGPNEQFF. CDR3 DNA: TGTGCCTGGAGACAGGGGCCCAATGAGCAGTTCTTC.

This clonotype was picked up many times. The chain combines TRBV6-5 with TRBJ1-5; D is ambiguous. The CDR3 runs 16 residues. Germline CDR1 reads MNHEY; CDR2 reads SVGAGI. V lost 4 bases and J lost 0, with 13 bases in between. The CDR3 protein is CASSCPPGYSNQPQHF. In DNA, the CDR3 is TGTGCCAGCAGTTGCCCGCCGGGTTATAGCAATCAGCCCCAGCATTTT.

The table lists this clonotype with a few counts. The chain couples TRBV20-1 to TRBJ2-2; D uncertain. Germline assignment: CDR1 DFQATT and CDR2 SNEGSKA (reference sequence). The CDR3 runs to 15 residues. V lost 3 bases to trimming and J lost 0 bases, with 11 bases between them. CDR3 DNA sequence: TGCAGTGCTAGTCCCGGATACGCGAACACCGGGGAGCTGTTTTTT. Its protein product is CSASPGYANTGELFF.